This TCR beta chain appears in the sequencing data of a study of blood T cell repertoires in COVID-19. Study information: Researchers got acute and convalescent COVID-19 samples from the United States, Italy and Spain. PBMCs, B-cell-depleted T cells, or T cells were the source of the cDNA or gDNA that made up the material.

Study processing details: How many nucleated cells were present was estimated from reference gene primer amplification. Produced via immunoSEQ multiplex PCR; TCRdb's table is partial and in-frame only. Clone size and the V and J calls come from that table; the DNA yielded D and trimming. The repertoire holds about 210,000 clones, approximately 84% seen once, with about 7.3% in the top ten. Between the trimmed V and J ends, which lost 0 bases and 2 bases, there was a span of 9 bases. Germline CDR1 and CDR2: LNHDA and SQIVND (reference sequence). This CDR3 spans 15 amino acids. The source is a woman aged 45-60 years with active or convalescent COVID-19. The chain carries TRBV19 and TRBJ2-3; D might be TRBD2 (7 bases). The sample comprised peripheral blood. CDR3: CASSIDGGATDTQYF. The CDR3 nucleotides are TGTGCCAGTAGTATAGATGGGGGGGCCACAGATACGCAGTATTTT.